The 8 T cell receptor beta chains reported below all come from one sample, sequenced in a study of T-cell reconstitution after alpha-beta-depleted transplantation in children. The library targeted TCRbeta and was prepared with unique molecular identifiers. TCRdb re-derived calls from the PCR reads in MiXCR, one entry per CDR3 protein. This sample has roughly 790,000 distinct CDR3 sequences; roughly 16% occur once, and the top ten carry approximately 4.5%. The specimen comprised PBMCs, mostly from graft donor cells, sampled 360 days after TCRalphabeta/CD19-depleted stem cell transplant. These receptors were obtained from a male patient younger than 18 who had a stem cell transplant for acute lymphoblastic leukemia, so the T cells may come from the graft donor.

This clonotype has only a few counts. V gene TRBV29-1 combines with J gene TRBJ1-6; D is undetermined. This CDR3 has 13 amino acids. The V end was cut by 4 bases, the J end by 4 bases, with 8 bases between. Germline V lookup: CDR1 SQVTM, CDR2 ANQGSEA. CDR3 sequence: CSVAAGYNSPLHF. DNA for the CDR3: TGCAGCGTTGCGGCCGGTTATAATTCACCCCTCCACTTT. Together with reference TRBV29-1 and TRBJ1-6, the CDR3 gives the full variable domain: SAVISQKPSRDICQRGTSLTIQCQVDSQVTMMFWYRQQPGQSLTLIATANQGSEATYESGFVIDKFPISRPNLTFSTLTVSNMSPEDSSIYLCSVAAGYNSPLHFGNGTRLTVT.

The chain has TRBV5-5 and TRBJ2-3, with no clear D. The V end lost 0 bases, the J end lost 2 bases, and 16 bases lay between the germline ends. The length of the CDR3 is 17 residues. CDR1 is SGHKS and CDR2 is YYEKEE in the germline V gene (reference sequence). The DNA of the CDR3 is TGTGCCAGCAGCTTGGACGAGATTGGCCTCTACACAGATACGCAGTATTTT. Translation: CASSLDEIGLYTDTQYF.

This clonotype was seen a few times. The DNA for the CDR3 is TGCGCCAGCAGCGCATCGAGGGGTCGAGAGACCCAGTACTTC. Translated: CASSASRGRETQYF. This sequence joins TRBV5-1 and TRBJ2-5; D is perhaps TRBD1 or TRBD2 (5 bases each). Germline CDR1 SGHRS, CDR2 YFSETQ. The CDR3 has 14 residues. The V gene lost 4 bases and the J gene lost 4 bases, with 14 bases spanning the gap.

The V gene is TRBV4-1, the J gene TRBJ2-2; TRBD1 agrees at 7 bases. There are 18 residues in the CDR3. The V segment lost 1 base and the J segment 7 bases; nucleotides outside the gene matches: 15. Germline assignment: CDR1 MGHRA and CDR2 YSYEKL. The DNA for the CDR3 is TGCGCCAGCAGCCAAGGTCTGAGGGGGCCAGGGTACGGCGGGGAGCTGTTTTTT. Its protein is CASSQGLRGPGYGGELFF.

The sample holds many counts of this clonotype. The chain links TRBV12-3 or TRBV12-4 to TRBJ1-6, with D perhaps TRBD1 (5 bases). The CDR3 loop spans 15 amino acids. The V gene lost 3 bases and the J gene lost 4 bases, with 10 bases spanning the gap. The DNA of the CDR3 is TGTGCCAGCAGTTTGCAGGGATCTTATAATTCACCCCTCCACTTT. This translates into CASSLQGSYNSPLHF.

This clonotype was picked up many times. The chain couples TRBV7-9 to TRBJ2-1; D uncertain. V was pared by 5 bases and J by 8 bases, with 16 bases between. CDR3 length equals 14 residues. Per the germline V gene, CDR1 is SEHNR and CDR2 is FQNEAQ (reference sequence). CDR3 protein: CASSRSERNDEQFF. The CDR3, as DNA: TGTGCCAGCAGCCGCTCTGAGAGGAACGATGAGCAGTTCTTC.

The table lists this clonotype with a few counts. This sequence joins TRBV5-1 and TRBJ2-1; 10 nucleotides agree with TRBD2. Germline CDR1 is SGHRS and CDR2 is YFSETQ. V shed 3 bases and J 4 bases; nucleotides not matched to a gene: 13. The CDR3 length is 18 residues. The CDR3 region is CASSSIHSGRRPYNEQFF. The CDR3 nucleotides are TGCGCCAGCAGCTCGATTCATAGCGGGAGGAGACCTTACAATGAGCAGTTCTTC.

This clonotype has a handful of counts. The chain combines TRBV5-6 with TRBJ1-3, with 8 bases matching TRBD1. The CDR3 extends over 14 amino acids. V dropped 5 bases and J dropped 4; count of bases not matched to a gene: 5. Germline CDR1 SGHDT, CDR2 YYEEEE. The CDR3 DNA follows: TGTGCCAGCAGGAAGACAGGGGCCGGAAACACCATATATTTT. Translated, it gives CASRKTGAGNTIYF.